This TCR beta chain was sequenced in a study of read filtering for tumor transcriptome and immune sequencing. Across the whole study: By R-ISS, stages I, II and III held 8, 16 and 7 patients. RNA-seq yielded only roughly 75 to 1273 TCR reads, IR-seq about 4.05 to 11 million.

Germline values: CDR1 DFQATT, CDR2 SNEGSKA (reference sequence). The CDR3 is made up of 14 amino acids. V lost 4 bases and J lost 5; bases outside the gene matches: 11. This clonotype was counted at least ten times. The antigen remains unidentified. Molecular barcoded adaptors covering alpha/delta and beta/gamma chains were used on around 400 ng RNA. TCRdb redid the calling of the reads with MiXCR, one entry per CDR3 protein. Of fewer than 25,000 distinct CDR3 sequences detected, approximately 23% appear once; the ten largest clones hold about 51%. General observations from the study: IR-seq and RNA-seq agreed better without single-read clonotypes.

The sequence was obtained from a donor over 35 with multiple myeloma. The source material was a population of CD138-negative cells sorted from bone marrow. The chain is built from TRBV20-1 and TRBJ2-7; 7 bases map to TRBD1. DNA of the CDR3: TGCAGTGCTATGTCGGGACAGTCCCGAAACGAGCAGTACTTC. This encodes CSAMSGQSRNEQYF.